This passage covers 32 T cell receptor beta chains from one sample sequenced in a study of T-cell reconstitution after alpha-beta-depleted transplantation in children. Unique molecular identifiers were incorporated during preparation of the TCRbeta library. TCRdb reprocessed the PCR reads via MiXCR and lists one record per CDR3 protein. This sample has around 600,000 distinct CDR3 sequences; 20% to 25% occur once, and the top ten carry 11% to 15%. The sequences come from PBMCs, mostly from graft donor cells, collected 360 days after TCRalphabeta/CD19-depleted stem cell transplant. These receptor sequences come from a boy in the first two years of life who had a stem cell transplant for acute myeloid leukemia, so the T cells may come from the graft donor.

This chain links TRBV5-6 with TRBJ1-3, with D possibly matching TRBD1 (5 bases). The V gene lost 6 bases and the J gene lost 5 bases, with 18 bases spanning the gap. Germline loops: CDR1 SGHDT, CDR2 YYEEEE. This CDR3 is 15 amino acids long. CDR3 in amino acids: CASTDIGAERNTIYF. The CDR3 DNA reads TGTGCCAGCACCGACATTGGGGCGGAGAGAAACACCATATATTTT.

CDR3 sequence: CAWSAVAKNIQYF. The CDR3 coding sequence is TGTGCCTGGAGCGCTGTAGCCAAAAACATTCAGTACTTC. The V and J genes are TRBV30 and TRBJ2-4; D not resolved. CDR1 is GTSNPN and CDR2 is SVGIG in the germline V gene (reference sequence). V lost 3 bases and J lost 0, with 6 bases in between. CDR3 length: 13 amino acids.

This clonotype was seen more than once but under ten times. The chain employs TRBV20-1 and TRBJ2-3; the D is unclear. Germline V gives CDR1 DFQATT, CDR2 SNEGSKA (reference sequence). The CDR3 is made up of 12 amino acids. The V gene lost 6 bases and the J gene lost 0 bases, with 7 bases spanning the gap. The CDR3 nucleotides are TGCAGTGCGCCAACAAGCACAGATACGCAGTATTTT. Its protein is CSAPTSTDTQYF.

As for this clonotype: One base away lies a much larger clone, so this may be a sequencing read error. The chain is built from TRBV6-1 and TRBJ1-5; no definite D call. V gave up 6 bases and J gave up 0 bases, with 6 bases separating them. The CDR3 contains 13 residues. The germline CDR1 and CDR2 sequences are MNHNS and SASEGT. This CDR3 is CASSAYSNQPQHF. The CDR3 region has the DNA TGTGCCAGCAGCGCCTATAGCAATCAGCCCCAGCATTTT.

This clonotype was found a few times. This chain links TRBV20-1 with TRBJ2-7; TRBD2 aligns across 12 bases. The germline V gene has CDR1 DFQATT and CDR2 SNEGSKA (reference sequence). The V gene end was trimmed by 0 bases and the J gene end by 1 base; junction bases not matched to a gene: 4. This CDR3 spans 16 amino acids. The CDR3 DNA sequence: TGCAGTGCTAGAGATCTTGGACTAGCGGGGTCCTACGAGCAGTACTTC. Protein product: CSARDLGLAGSYEQYF.

The CDR3 loop reads CASRDGLAGRFSYEQYV. The CDR3 DNA sequence: TGTGCCTCCCGAGATGGACTAGCGGGGCGTTTTTCCTACGAGCAGTACGTC. V gene TRBV10-3 combines with J gene TRBJ2-7; 12 positions match TRBD2. The ends lost 11 bases at V and 1 base at J; junction bases unmatched: 15. The CDR3 has 17 amino acids. Germline V lookup: CDR1 ENHRY, CDR2 SYGVKD.

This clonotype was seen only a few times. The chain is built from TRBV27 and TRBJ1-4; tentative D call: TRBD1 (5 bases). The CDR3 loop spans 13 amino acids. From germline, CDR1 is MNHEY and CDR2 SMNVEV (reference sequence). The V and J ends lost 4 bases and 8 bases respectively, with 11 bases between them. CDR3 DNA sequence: TGTGCCAGCAGTTCCAGGGAGGGAGAAAAACTGTTTTTT. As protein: CASSSREGEKLFF.

The CDR3 here is CASSSGTRDTQYF. CDR3 sequence (DNA): TGTGCCAGCAGTTCTGGAACTCGCGATACGCAGTATTTT. The chain has TRBV12-3 or TRBV12-4 and TRBJ2-3; no definite D call. Trimming stripped 4 bases from V and 6 bases from J, with 11 bases between. The CDR3 has 13 amino acids.

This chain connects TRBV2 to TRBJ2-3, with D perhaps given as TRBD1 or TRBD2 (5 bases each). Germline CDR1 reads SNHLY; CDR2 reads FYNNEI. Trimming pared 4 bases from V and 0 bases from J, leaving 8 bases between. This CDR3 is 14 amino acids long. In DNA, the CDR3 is TGTGCCAGCAGTGCGTGGGGGAGCACAGATACGCAGTATTTT. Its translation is CASSAWGSTDTQYF.

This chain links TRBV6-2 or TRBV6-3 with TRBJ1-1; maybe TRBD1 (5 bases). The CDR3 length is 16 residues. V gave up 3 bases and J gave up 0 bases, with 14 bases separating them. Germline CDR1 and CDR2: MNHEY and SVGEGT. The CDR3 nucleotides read TGTGCCAGCAGTTATCCCCCAGGGACCGTGAACACTGAAGCTTTCTTT. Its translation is CASSYPPGTVNTEAFF.

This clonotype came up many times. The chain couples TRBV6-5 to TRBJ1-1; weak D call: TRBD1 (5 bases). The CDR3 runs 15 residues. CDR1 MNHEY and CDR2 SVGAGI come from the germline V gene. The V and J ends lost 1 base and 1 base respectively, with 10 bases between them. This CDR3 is CASSYLGTGNTEAFF. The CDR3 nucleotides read TGTGCCAGCAGTTACTTGGGGACGGGGAACACTGAAGCTTTCTTT.

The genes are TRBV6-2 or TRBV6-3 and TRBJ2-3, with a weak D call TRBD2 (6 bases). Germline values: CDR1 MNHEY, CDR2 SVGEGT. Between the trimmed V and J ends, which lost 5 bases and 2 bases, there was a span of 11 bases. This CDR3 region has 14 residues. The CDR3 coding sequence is TGTGCCAGCAGTCCCACGGGGGACACAGATACGCAGTATTTT. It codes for CASSPTGDTDTQYF.

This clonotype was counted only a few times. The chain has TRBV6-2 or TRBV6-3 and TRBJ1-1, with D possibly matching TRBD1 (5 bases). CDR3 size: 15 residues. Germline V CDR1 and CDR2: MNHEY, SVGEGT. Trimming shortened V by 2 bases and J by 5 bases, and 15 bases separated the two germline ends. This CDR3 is CASSYPDSRWTEAFF. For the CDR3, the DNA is TGTGCCAGCAGTTACCCCGACAGCAGGTGGACTGAAGCTTTCTTT.

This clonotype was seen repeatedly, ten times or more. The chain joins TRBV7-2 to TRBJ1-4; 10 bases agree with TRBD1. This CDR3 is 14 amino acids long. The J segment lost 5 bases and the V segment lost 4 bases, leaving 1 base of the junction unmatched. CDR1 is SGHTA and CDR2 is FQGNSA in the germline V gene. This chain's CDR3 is CASSWTGGNEKLFF. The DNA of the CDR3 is TGTGCCAGCAGCTGGACAGGGGGGAATGAAAAACTGTTTTTT. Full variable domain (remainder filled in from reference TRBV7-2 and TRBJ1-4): GAGVSQSPSNKVTEKGKDVELRCDPISGHTALYWYRQSLGQGLEFLIYFQGNSAPDKSGLPSDRFSAERTGGSVSTLTIQRTQQEDSAVYLCASSWTGGNEKLFFGSGTQLSVL.

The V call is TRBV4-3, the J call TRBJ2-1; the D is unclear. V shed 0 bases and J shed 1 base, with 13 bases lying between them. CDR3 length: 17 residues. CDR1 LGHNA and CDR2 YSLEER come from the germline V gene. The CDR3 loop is CASSQEIDPGSYNEQFF. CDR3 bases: TGCGCCAGCAGCCAAGAGATTGATCCCGGTTCCTACAATGAGCAGTTCTTC.

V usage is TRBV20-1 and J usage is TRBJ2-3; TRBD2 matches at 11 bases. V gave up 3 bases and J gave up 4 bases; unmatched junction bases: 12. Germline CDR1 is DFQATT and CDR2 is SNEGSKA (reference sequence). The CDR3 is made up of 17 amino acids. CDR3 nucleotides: TGCAGTGCTAGTTCTCCCCGACTAGCGGGGTTACCAGATACGCAGTATTTT. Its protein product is CSASSPRLAGLPDTQYF.

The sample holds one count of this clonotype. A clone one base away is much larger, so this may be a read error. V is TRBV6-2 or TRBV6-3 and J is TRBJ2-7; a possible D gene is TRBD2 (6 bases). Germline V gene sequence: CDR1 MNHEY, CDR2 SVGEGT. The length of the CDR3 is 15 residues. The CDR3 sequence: CASSPVGGANHEHYF. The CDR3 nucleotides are TGTGCCAGCAGCCCGGTCGGAGGGGCCAATCACGAGCACTACTTC.

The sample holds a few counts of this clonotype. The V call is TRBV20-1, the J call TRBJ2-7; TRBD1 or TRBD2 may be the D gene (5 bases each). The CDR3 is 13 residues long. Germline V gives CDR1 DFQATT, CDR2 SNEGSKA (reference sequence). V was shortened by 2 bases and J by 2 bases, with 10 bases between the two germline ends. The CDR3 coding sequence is TGCAGTGCTAGATGGGACCCAACCTACGAGCAGTACGTC. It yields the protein CSARWDPTYEQYV.

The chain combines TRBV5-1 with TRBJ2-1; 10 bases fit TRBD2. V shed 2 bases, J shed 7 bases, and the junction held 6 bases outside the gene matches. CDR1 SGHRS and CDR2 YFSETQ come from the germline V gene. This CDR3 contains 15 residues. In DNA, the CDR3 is TGCGCCAGCAGCTTTACTAGCGGGGCAACTAATGAGCAGTTCTTC. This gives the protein CASSFTSGATNEQFF. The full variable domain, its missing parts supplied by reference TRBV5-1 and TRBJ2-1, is KAGVTQTPRYLIKTRGQQVTLSCSPISGHRSVSWYQQTPGQGLQFLFEYFSETQRNKGNFPGRFSGRQFSNSRSEMNVSTLELGDSALYLCASSFTSGATNEQFFGPGTRLTVL.

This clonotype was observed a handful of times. As DNA, the CDR3 is TGCGCCAGCAGCCAAAACAGGGGCACGAACACCGGGGAGCTGTTTTTT. Protein sequence: CASSQNRGTNTGELFF. The chain has TRBV4-3 and TRBJ2-2; 7 positions agree with TRBD1. Germline V gene data show CDR1 as LGHNA and CDR2 as YSLEER. The V and J ends lost 2 bases and 0 bases, in that order; junction bases with no gene match: 3. The CDR3 spans 16 residues.

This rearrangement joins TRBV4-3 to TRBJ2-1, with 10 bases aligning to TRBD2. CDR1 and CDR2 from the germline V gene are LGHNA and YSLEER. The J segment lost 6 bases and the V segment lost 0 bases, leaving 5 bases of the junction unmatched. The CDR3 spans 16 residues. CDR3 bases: TGCGCCAGCAGCCAAGACAGAGCGGGGGGGCGCAATGAGCAGTTCTTC. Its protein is CASSQDRAGGRNEQFF.

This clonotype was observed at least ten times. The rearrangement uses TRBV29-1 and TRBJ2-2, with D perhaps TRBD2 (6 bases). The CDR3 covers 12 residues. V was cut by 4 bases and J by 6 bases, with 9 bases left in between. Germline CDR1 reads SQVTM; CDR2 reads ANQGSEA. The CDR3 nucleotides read TGCAGCGTTGTCGGGGGTTCCGGGGAGCTGTTTTTT. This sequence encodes CSVVGGSGELFF.

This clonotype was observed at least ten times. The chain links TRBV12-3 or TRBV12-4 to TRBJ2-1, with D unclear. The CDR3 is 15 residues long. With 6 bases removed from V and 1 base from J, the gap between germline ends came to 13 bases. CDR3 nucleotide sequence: TGTGCCAGCAGCACTTCTCATGGGTCCTACAATGAGCAGTTCTTC. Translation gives CASSTSHGSYNEQFF.

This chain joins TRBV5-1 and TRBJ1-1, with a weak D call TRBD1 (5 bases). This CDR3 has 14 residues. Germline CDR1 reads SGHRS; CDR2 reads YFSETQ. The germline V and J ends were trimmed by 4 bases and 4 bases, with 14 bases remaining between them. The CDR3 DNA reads TGCGCCAGCAGCAGAGCCGGAAGGGGCACTGAAGCTTTCTTT. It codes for CASSRAGRGTEAFF. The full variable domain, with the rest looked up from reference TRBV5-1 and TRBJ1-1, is KAGVTQTPRYLIKTRGQQVTLSCSPISGHRSVSWYQQTPGQGLQFLFEYFSETQRNKGNFPGRFSGRQFSNSRSEMNVSTLELGDSALYLCASSRAGRGTEAFFGQGTRLTVV.

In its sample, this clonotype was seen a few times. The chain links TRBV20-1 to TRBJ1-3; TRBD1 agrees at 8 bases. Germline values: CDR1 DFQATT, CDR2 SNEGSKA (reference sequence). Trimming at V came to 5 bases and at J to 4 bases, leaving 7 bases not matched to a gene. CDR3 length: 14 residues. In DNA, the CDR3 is TGCAGTGCTGGCCCAGGGGGCGCGGGAAACACCATATATTTT. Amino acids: CSAGPGGAGNTIYF.

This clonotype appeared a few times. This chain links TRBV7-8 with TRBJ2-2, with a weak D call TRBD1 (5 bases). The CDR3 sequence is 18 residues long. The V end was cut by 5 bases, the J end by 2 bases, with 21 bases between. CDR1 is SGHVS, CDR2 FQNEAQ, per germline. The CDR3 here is CASSPPRQGSINTGELFF. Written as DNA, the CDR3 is TGTGCCAGCAGCCCCCCCCGTCAGGGAAGTATTAACACCGGGGAGCTGTTTTTT.

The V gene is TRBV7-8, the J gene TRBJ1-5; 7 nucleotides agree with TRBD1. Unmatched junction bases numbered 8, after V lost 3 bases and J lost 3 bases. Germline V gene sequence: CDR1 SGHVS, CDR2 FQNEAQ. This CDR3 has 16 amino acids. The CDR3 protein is CASSFSWDSFNQPQHF. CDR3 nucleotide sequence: TGTGCCAGCAGCTTCAGTTGGGACAGCTTCAATCAGCCCCAGCATTTT.

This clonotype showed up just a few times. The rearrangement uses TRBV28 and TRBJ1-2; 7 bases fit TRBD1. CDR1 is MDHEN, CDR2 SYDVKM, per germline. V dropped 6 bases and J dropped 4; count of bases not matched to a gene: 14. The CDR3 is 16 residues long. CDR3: CASRSPGQIILYGYTF. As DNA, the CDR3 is TGTGCCAGCAGGAGTCCGGGACAGATTATTCTCTATGGCTACACCTTC.

CDR3 residues: CASSQDRIANEQFF. The CDR3 DNA sequence: TGCGCCAGCAGCCAAGACCGGATAGCGAATGAGCAGTTCTTC. This chain joins TRBV4-3 and TRBJ2-1; possible D gene TRBD2, 5 bases. This CDR3 is 14 amino acids long. V gave up 0 bases and J gave up 7 bases, with 10 bases separating them. Germline CDR1 LGHNA, CDR2 YSLEER.

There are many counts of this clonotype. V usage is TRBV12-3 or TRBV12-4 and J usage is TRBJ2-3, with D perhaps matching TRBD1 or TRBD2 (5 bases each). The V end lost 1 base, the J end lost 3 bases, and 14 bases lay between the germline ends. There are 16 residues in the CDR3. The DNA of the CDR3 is TGTGCCAGCAGTTTAGGAGGGGCAACCGAAACAGATACGCAGTATTTT. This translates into CASSLGGATETDTQYF.

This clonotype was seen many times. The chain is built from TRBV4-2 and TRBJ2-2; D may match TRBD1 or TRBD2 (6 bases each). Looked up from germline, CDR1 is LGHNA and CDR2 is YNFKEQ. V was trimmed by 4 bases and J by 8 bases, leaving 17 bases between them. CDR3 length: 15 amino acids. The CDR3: CASSRLGGRSGELFF. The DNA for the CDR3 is TGTGCCAGCAGCCGATTGGGGGGCCGGAGTGGGGAGCTGTTTTTT.

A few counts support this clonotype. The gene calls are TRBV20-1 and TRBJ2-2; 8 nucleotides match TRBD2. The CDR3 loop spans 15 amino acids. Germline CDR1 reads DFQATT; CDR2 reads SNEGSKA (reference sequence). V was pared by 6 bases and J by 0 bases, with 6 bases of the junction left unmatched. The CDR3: CSALGGLANTGELFF. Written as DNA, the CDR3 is TGCAGTGCCCTTGGGGGACTAGCGAACACCGGGGAGCTGTTTTTT.